Sequencing of this TCR beta chain was carried out in a study of blood T cell repertoires in COVID-19. This CDR3 has 15 amino acids. Germline CDR1 reads ENHRY; CDR2 reads SYGVKD. The ends lost 3 bases at V and 1 base at J; junction bases unmatched: 4. Patients of the Seattle cohort, enrolled during active infection, were followed longitudinally. Repertoires were generated with immunoSEQ multiplex PCR, while TCRdb's copy carries only in-frame clones and drops some. This table has 250,000 to 350,000 clones, roughly 86% appearing once. The chain employs TRBV10-3 and TRBJ1-1, with TRBD1 matching over 8 bases. The sequence came from a young woman with COVID-19, enrolled during active disease. Material: peripheral blood. The CDR3 DNA reads as TGTGCCATCAGTGAACAGGGGGGAACGAACACTGAAGCTTTCTTT. This encodes CAISEQGGTNTEAFF.